A selection of T cell receptor beta chains follows, all from one sample in a study of blood T cell repertoires in COVID-19. This table comes from immunoSEQ multiplex PCR, and its TCRdb copy is limited to in-frame clones, with some not included. The table shows 52,000 or so clones, with under 80% occurring only once. The sample comprised peripheral blood. These receptors originate from a human donor in a cohort sampled during active COVID-19. CDR3s include the opening cysteine and the closing phenylalanine or tryptophan. The D gene is left open where the match is weak. Rows give clone size only sometimes, using once, few, many, or a class for an expanded clone.

clone size: few; J gene: TRBJ1-1; D gene: .; V gene: TRBV28; CDR3 DNA: TGTGCCAGCAGTTCACCCGCACAGGGACGGAACACTGAAGCTTTCTTT; CDR3 protein: CASSSPAQGRNTEAFF
clone size: .; J gene: TRBJ1-1; D gene: TRBD1; V gene: TRBV5-6; CDR3 DNA: TGTGCCAGCAGCTTTTATCAGGGACAGCGGGCTTTCTTT; CDR3 protein: CASSFYQGQRAFF
clone size: many; J gene: TRBJ2-7; D gene: .; V gene: TRBV19; CDR3 DNA: TGTGCCAGTAGTTTGGCAGGCTCACCCGAGCAGTACTTC; CDR3 protein: CASSLAGSPEQYF
clone size: .; J gene: TRBJ2-1; D gene: TRBD2; V gene: TRBV10-2; CDR3 DNA: TGCGCCAGCAGTGAGGGGACTAGCAGCTACAATGAGCAGTTCTTC; CDR3 protein: CASSEGTSSYNEQFF
clone size: few; J gene: TRBJ1-5; D gene: .; V gene: TRBV7-2; CDR3 DNA: TGTGCCAGCAGCTTAGATGGAGGGGTAAGCAATCAGCCCCAGCATTTT; CDR3 protein: CASSLDGGVSNQPQHF
clone size: .; J gene: TRBJ2-7; D gene: TRBD1; V gene: TRBV9; CDR3 DNA: TGTGCCAGCAGCGGACAGGGGGCCTACGAGCAGTACTTC; CDR3 protein: CASSGQGAYEQYF
clone size: .; J gene: TRBJ1-1; D gene: .; V gene: TRBV4-1; CDR3 DNA: TGCGCCAGCAGCCAAGCTCCGGGGGAGGTCACTGAAGCTTTCTTT; CDR3 protein: CASSQAPGEVTEAFF
clone size: .; J gene: TRBJ2-2; D gene: TRBD1; V gene: TRBV5-1; CDR3 DNA: TGCGCCAGCAGCTCACCAGACAGGGGGCTTTTCGGGGAGCTGTTTTTT; CDR3 protein: CASSSPDRGLFGELFF
clone size: .; J gene: TRBJ1-6; D gene: .; V gene: TRBV30; CDR3 DNA: TGTGCCTGGAGTGTACCCTCAGGCAGGTTGAATTCACCCCTCCACTTT; CDR3 protein: CAWSVPSGRLNSPLHF
clone size: .; J gene: TRBJ2-7; D gene: .; V gene: TRBV7-9; CDR3 DNA: TGTGCCAGCAGCTTAGGATCAGGGATATCCAGAGCCGAGCAGTACTTC; CDR3 protein: CASSLGSGISRAEQYF
clone size: .; J gene: TRBJ1-6; D gene: TRBD1; V gene: TRBV10-1; CDR3 DNA: TGCGCCAGCAGAAGCCGGACAGGGTATTCACCCCTCCACTTT; CDR3 protein: CASRSRTGYSPLHF
clone size: .; J gene: TRBJ2-7; D gene: .; V gene: TRBV7-8; CDR3 DNA: TGTGCCAGCAGCTTAGGCAGTGCAGGCTACGAGCAGTACTTC; CDR3 protein: CASSLGSAGYEQYF
clone size: .; J gene: TRBJ2-1; D gene: TRBD2; V gene: TRBV19; CDR3 DNA: TGTGCCAGTAGTATAGTAGCGGGGGGCCAGGAGCAGTTCTTC; CDR3 protein: CASSIVAGGQEQFF
clone size: .; J gene: TRBJ1-5; D gene: .; V gene: TRBV2; CDR3 DNA: TGTGCCAGCTCCGCACTCGGGGGCAATCAGCCCCAGCATTTT; CDR3 protein: CASSALGGNQPQHF
clone size: .; J gene: TRBJ2-7; D gene: .; V gene: TRBV13; CDR3 DNA: TGTGCCAGCAGCACTATACAGGCAAGCTCCTACGAGCAGTACTTC; CDR3 protein: CASSTIQASSYEQYF
clone size: few; J gene: TRBJ1-6; D gene: .; V gene: TRBV7-6; CDR3 DNA: TGTGCCAGCAGCTTAGGGTTCCGGGGGTATAATTCACCCCTCCACTTT; CDR3 protein: CASSLGFRGYNSPLHF
clone size: .; J gene: TRBJ2-7; D gene: .; V gene: TRBV4-1; CDR3 DNA: TGCGCCAGCAGTCCGCGGATGGCAGGGGACATCTCCTACGAGCAGTACTTC; CDR3 protein: CASSPRMAGDISYEQYF
clone size: .; J gene: TRBJ1-6; D gene: .; V gene: TRBV30; CDR3 DNA: TGTGCCTGGCGATTAAACGGGGGTCCCAGAGGATGGTCACCCCTCCACTTT; CDR3 protein: CAWRLNGGPRGWSPLHF
clone size: .; J gene: TRBJ2-1; D gene: TRBD2; V gene: TRBV19; CDR3 DNA: TGTGCCAGTAGCATCCTAGCGGGAGGAGGAATTGAGCAGTTCTTC; CDR3 protein: CASSILAGGGIEQFF
clone size: .; J gene: TRBJ1-1; D gene: .; V gene: TRBV4-1; CDR3 DNA: TGCGCCAGCAGCCAAGTTGCAGCGATGAACACTGAAGCTTTCTTT; CDR3 protein: CASSQVAAMNTEAFF
clone size: once; J gene: TRBJ2-7; D gene: TRBD2; V gene: TRBV27; CDR3 DNA: TGTGCCAGCAGACTAGCGGGAGCCTACGAGCAGTACTTC; CDR3 protein: CASRLAGAYEQYF
clone size: .; J gene: TRBJ1-4; D gene: .; V gene: TRBV4-1; CDR3 DNA: TGCGCCAGCAGCCAGACTTCAAATAATGAAAAACTGTTTTTT; CDR3 protein: CASSQTSNNEKLFF
clone size: .; J gene: TRBJ1-2; D gene: TRBD1; V gene: TRBV3-1/TRBV3-2; CDR3 DNA: TGTGCCAGCAGCCACTCGGGACAGGGTTATGGCTACACCTTC; CDR3 protein: CASSHSGQGYGYTF
clone size: .; J gene: TRBJ2-1; D gene: TRBD2; V gene: TRBV5-1; CDR3 DNA: TGCGCCAGCAGCGTGAAGGGACTAGATTTGGGATACAATGAGCAGTTCTTC; CDR3 protein: CASSVKGLDLGYNEQFF
clone size: large; J gene: TRBJ1-4; D gene: .; V gene: TRBV27; CDR3 DNA: TGTGCCAGCAGTTTACGGTCAGGGTGGGAAAAACTGTTTTTT; CDR3 protein: CASSLRSGWEKLFF
clone size: few; J gene: TRBJ2-3; D gene: .; V gene: TRBV2; CDR3 DNA: TGTGCCAGCACGGCCGGGCAGGGGTATGGAGATACGCAGTATTTT; CDR3 protein: CASTAGQGYGDTQYF
clone size: few; J gene: TRBJ1-2; D gene: TRBD1; V gene: TRBV28; CDR3 DNA: TGTGCCAGCAGAAGACAGGGACTTGGCTATGGCTACACCTTC; CDR3 protein: CASRRQGLGYGYTF
clone size: .; J gene: TRBJ1-1; D gene: .; V gene: TRBV6-2/TRBV6-3; CDR3 DNA: TGTGCCAGCAGTTATTGGCAGGGGCCGATGAACACTGAAGCTTTCTTT; CDR3 protein: CASSYWQGPMNTEAFF
clone size: .; J gene: TRBJ1-2; D gene: TRBD1; V gene: TRBV3-1/TRBV3-2; CDR3 DNA: TGTGCCAGCAGCCAGGGGACAGGGTCATATTTGCCCAATGGCTACACCTTC; CDR3 protein: CASSQGTGSYLPNGYTF
clone size: few; J gene: TRBJ1-1; D gene: .; V gene: TRBV7-2; CDR3 DNA: TGTGCCAGCAGCTTCGTAGCGGGCCAGTCAGAAGCTTTCTTT; CDR3 protein: CASSFVAGQSEAFF
clone size: .; J gene: TRBJ1-5; D gene: .; V gene: TRBV6-6; CDR3 DNA: TGTGCCAGCAGTTACGAGGCAGGGAGCAATCAGCCCCAGCATTTT; CDR3 protein: CASSYEAGSNQPQHF
clone size: few; J gene: TRBJ2-7; D gene: TRBD1; V gene: TRBV18; CDR3 DNA: TGTGCCAGCTCCCCTCCTGGGACAGTCTCCTACGAGCAGTACTTC; CDR3 protein: CASSPPGTVSYEQYF
clone size: once; J gene: TRBJ2-7; D gene: .; V gene: TRBV9; CDR3 DNA: TGTGCCAGCAGCGCGGGGGAGGAGAGCTCCTACGAGCAGTACTTC; CDR3 protein: CASSAGEESSYEQYF
clone size: .; J gene: TRBJ2-7; D gene: .; V gene: TRBV5-6; CDR3 DNA: TGTGCCAGCAGCTTGGGGGGGCCGACCTACGAGCAGTACTTC; CDR3 protein: CASSLGGPTYEQYF
clone size: once; J gene: TRBJ1-2; D gene: TRBD1; V gene: TRBV29-1; CDR3 DNA: TGCAGCGTTACCGGGACAGGAGTGAACTATGGCTACACCTTC; CDR3 protein: CSVTGTGVNYGYTF
clone size: .; J gene: TRBJ2-7; D gene: TRBD2; V gene: TRBV11-1; CDR3 DNA: TGTGCCAGCAGCTTAGCCGTGACGGGACTAGCAGCCTACGAGCAGTACTTC; CDR3 protein: CASSLAVTGLAAYEQYF
clone size: .; J gene: TRBJ2-6; D gene: .; V gene: TRBV18; CDR3 DNA: TGTGCCAGCTCACCGCCCCGCGGAAACTCTGGGGCCAACGTCCTGACTTTC; CDR3 protein: CASSPPRGNSGANVLTF
clone size: few; J gene: TRBJ1-3; D gene: .; V gene: TRBV12-5; CDR3 DNA: TGTGCTAGTGGTTCCCCCCCGGGTTGGGGAAACACCATATATTTT; CDR3 protein: CASGSPPGWGNTIYF
clone size: .; J gene: TRBJ2-1; D gene: .; V gene: TRBV19; CDR3 DNA: TGTGCCAGTAGTAAGGTGGAGGGGAATGAGCAGTTCTTC; CDR3 protein: CASSKVEGNEQFF
clone size: .; J gene: TRBJ2-7; D gene: TRBD2; V gene: TRBV6-2/TRBV6-3; CDR3 DNA: TGTGCCAGCAGCAGCCTAGCGGGAGGGCGAGAGCAGTACTTC; CDR3 protein: CASSSLAGGREQYF
clone size: .; J gene: TRBJ2-7; D gene: .; V gene: TRBV27; CDR3 DNA: TGTGCCAGCAGTTACAGGGCATCCTACGAGCAGTACTTC; CDR3 protein: CASSYRASYEQYF
clone size: .; J gene: TRBJ1-3; D gene: TRBD1; V gene: TRBV10-3; CDR3 DNA: TGTGCCACAGACACTAGTGGGACAGCTGGAAACACCATATATTTT; CDR3 protein: CATDTSGTAGNTIYF